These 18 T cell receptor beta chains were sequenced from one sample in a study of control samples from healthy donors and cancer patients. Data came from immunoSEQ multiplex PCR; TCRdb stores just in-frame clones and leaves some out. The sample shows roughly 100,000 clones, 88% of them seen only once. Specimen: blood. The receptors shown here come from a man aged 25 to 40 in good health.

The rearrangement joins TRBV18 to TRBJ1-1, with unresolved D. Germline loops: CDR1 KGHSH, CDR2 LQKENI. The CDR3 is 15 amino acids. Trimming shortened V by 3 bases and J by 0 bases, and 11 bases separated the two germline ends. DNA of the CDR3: TGTGCCAGCTCACCCGGTATGGGAATGAACACTGAAGCTTTCTTT. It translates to CASSPGMGMNTEAFF. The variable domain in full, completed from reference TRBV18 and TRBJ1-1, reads NAGVMQNPRHLVRRRGQEARLRCSPMKGHSHVYWYRQLPEEGLKFMVYLQKENIIDESGMPKERFSAEFPKEGPSILRIQQVVRGDSAAYFCASSPGMGMNTEAFFGQGTRLTVV.

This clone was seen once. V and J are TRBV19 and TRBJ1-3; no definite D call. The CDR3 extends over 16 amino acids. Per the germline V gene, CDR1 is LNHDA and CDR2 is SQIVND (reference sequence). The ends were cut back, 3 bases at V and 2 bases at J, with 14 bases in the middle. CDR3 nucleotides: TGTGCCAGTAGTATGGGCGGTCTTGGCACTGGAAACACCATATATTTT. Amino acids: CASSMGGLGTGNTIYF.

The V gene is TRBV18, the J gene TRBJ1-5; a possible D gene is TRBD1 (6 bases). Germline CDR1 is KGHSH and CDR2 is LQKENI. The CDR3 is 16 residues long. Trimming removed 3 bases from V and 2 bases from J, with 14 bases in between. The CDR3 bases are TGTGCCAGCTCACCCGGGACTTCAGGGGGCAATCAGCCCCAGCATTTT. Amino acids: CASSPGTSGGNQPQHF.

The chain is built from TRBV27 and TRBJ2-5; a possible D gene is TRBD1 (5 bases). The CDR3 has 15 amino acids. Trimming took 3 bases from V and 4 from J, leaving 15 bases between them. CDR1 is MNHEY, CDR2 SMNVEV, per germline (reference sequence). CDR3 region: CASSFGAGNLETQYF. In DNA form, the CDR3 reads TGTGCCAGCAGTTTTGGGGCAGGGAATTTAGAGACCCAGTACTTC.

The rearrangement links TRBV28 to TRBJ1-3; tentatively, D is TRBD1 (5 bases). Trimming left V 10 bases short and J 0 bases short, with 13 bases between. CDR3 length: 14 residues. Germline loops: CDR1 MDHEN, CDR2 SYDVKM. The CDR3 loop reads CAIWGGSSGNTIYF. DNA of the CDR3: TGTGCCATTTGGGGGGGATCCTCTGGAAACACCATATATTTT.

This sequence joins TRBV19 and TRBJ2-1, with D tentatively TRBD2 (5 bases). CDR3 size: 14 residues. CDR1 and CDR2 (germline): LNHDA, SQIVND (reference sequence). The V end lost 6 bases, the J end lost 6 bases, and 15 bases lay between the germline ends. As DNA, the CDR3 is TGTGCCAGTAGCTCCGGGGTGCTGTTCAATGAGCAGTTCTTC. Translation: CASSSGVLFNEQFF.

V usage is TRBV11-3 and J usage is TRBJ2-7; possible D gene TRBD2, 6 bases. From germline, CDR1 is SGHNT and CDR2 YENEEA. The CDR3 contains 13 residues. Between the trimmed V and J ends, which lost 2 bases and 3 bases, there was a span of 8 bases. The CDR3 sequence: CASSLWGDYEQYF. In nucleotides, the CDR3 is TGTGCCAGCAGCTTATGGGGGGACTACGAGCAGTACTTC. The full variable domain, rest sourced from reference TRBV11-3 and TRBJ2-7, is EAGVVQSPRYKIIEKKQPVAFWCNPISGHNTLYWYLQNLGQGPELLIRYENEEAVDDSQLPKDRFSAERLKGVDSTLKIQPAELGDSAVYLCASSLWGDYEQYFGPGTRLTVT.

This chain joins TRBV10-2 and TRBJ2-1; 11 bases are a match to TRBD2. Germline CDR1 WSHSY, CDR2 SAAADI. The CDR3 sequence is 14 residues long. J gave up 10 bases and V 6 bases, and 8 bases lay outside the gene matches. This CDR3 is CASRLAGVQPEQFF. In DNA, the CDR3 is TGCGCCAGCAGACTAGCGGGAGTCCAACCAGAGCAGTTCTTC.

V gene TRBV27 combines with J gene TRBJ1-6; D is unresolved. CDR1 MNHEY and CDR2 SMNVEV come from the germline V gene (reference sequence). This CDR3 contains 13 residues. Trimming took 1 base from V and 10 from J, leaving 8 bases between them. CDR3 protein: CASSLLTGSPLHF. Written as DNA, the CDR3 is TGTGCCAGCAGTTTATTAACGGGCTCACCCCTCCACTTT.

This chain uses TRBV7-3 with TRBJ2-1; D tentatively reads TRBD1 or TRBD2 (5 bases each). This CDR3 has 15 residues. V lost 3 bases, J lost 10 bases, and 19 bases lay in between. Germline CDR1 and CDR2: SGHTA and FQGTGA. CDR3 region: CASSFQGGYNEEQFF. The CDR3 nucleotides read TGTGCCAGCAGCTTTCAGGGCGGGTACAATGAAGAGCAGTTCTTC.

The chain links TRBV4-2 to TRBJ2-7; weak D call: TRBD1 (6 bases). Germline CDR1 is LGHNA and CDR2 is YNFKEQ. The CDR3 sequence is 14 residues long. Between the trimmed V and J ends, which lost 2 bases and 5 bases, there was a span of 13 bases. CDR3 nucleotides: TGTGCCAGCAGCCAAAACACAGGGATGGACGAGCAGTACTTC. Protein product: CASSQNTGMDEQYF.

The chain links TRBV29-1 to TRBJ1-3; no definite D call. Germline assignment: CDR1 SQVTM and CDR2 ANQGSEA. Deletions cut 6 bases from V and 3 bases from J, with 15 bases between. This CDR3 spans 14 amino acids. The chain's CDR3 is CSVADQRFGNTIYF. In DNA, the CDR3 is TGCAGCGTCGCAGACCAGCGCTTTGGAAACACCATATATTTT.

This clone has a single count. The CDR3 DNA follows: TGTGCCAGCAGTTACGGGGGGGCTCCTGGAAACACCATATATTTT. Its protein is CASSYGGAPGNTIYF. V usage is TRBV6-5 and J usage is TRBJ1-3; D is possibly TRBD1 (6 bases). Trimming cost V 2 bases and J 2 bases, with 10 bases left between them. Germline CDR1 and CDR2: MNHEY and SVGAGI. CDR3 length equals 15 residues.

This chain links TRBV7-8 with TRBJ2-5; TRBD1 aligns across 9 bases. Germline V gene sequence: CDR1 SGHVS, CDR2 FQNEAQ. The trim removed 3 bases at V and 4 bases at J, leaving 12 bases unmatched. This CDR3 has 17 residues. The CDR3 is CASSFGTGRRYGETQYF. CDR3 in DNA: TGTGCCAGCAGCTTCGGGACAGGGCGCAGATATGGAGAGACCCAGTACTTC. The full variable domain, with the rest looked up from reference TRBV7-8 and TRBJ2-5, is GAGVSQSPRYKVAKRGQDVALRCDPISGHVSLFWYQQALGQGPEFLTYFQNEAQLDKSGLPSDRFFAERPEGSVSTLKIQRTQQEDSAVYLCASSFGTGRRYGETQYFGPGTRLLVL.

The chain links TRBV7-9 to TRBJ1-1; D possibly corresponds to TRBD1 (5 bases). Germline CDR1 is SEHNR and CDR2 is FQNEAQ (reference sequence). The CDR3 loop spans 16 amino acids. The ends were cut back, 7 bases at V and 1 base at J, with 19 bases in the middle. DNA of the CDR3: TGTGCCAGCACCCCGGGTGGCAGGGCACGGAACACTGAAGCTTTCTTT. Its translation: CASTPGGRARNTEAFF.

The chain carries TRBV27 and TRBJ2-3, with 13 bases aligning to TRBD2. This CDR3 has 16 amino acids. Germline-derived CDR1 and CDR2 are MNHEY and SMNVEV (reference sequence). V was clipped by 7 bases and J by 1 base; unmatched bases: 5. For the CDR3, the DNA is TGTGCCAGCATACTAGCGGGAGGGCGCGGCACAGATACGCAGTATTTT. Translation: CASILAGGRGTDTQYF.

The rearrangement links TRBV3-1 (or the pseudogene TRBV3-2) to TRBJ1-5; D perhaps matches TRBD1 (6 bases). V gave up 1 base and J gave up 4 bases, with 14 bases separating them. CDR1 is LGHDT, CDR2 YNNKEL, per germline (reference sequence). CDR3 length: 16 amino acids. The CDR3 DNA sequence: TGTGCCAGCAGCCAAGGGGTGAGGGGGGGAAATCAGCCCCAGCATTTT. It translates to CASSQGVRGGNQPQHF.

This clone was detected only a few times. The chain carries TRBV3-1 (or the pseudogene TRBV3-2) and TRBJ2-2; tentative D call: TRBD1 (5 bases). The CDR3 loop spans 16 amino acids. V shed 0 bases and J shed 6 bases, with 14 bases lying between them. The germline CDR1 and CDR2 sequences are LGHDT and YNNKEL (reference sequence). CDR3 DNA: TGTGCCAGCAGCCAAGATCTTCGGTGGGGCGCCGGGGAGCTGTTTTTT. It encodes CASSQDLRWGAGELFF.